The 21 T cell receptor beta chains listed next were all sequenced from one sample in a study of blood T cell repertoires in COVID-19. Assay used: immunoSEQ multiplex PCR; TCRdb lists only in-frame clones, some missing. The table has 250,000 to 350,000 clones, 70% to 90% seen once. Sequencing input: PBMCs or T cells enriched from blood (not recorded which). These receptors were obtained from a woman under 30 who had recovered from COVID-19.

The rearrangement links TRBV18 to TRBJ2-1; 13 bases are shared with TRBD2. This CDR3 contains 18 residues. With 6 bases clipped from V and 7 bases from J, the junction kept 15 bases outside the gene matches. Germline CDR1 KGHSH, CDR2 LQKENI. For the CDR3, the DNA is TGTGCCAGCTCCCCCACGCGACTAGCGGGAGGTCTGGTAAATGAGCAGTTCTTC. Its translation: CASSPTRLAGGLVNEQFF.

V is TRBV7-9 and J is TRBJ1-2; D is perhaps TRBD1 (6 bases). CDR3 length: 13 amino acids. Trimming cost V 5 bases and J 1 base, with 8 bases left between them. The germline V gene has CDR1 SEHNR and CDR2 FQNEAQ (reference sequence). The CDR3 reads CASSRGGNYGYTF. The CDR3 nucleotides read TGTGCCAGCAGCCGAGGGGGTAACTATGGCTACACCTTC.

The chain has TRBV30 and TRBJ1-1, with D hard to call. Trimming took 5 bases from V and 10 from J, leaving 20 bases between them. Germline V gene sequence: CDR1 GTSNPN, CDR2 SVGIG (reference sequence). The CDR3 is 13 residues long. The CDR3, as DNA: TGTGCCTGGGACGAGAGGGTTTCCGAGGGAGCTTTCTTT. This gives the protein CAWDERVSEGAFF.

The CDR3 sequence: CASSHPTRGSQDTQYF. The CDR3 DNA sequence: TGCGCCAGCAGCCATCCCACGAGAGGGTCGCAAGATACGCAGTATTTT. This chain connects TRBV4-1 to TRBJ2-3; weak D call: TRBD2 (5 bases). The V end was cut by 3 bases, the J end by 5 bases, with 18 bases between. Germline loops: CDR1 MGHRA, CDR2 YSYEKL. The CDR3 extends over 16 amino acids.

The J gene is TRBJ1-1, the V gene TRBV4-1; 8 nucleotides agree with TRBD1. CDR1 and CDR2 (germline): MGHRA, YSYEKL. V shed 2 bases, J shed 3 bases, and the junction held 2 bases outside the gene matches. The CDR3 sequence is 14 residues long. The CDR3: CASSQQGADTEAFF. The CDR3 DNA reads TGCGCCAGCAGCCAACAGGGGGCTGACACTGAAGCTTTCTTT.

V and J are TRBV6-5 and TRBJ1-2; 11 bases line up with TRBD1. Germline-derived CDR1 and CDR2 are MNHEY and SVGAGI. CDR3 length equals 13 residues. V gave up 6 bases and J gave up 6 bases; unmatched junction bases: 3. CDR3 coding DNA: TGTGCCAGCAGGGACAGGGGGCGGGATGGCTACACCTTC. Protein sequence: CASRDRGRDGYTF.

The chain has TRBV5-4 and TRBJ2-3, with D perhaps TRBD1 (5 bases). CDR3 length equals 15 residues. V was clipped by 2 bases and J by 5 bases, with 15 bases between them. CDR1 is SGHNT, CDR2 YYREEE, per germline (reference sequence). The CDR3 nucleotides are TGTGCCAGCAGCTTTTCGGGCAGGGCGATAGATACGCAGTATTTT. Encoded protein: CASSFSGRAIDTQYF.

The rearrangement uses TRBV19 and TRBJ2-1; D may be TRBD2 (5 bases). Germline loops: CDR1 LNHDA, CDR2 SQIVND (reference sequence). The CDR3 runs 15 residues. The V and J ends lost 10 bases and 0 bases respectively, with 16 bases between them. The CDR3 DNA reads TGTGCCACCCAACGGGGTTCAAACTCCTACAATGAGCAGTTCTTC. As protein: CATQRGSNSYNEQFF.

The chain is built from TRBV7-9 and TRBJ1-5; TRBD1 might be the D (5 bases). Per germline, CDR1 SEHNR and CDR2 FQNEAQ (reference sequence). V was trimmed by 5 bases and J by 4 bases, leaving 15 bases between them. The CDR3 consists of 15 residues. CDR3: CASSPPGGPNQPQHF. The CDR3 nucleotides are TGTGCCAGCAGCCCCCCGGGGGGTCCAAATCAGCCCCAGCATTTT.

The V gene is TRBV28, the J gene TRBJ1-2, with unresolved D. The CDR3 length is 14 residues. Germline V CDR1 and CDR2: MDHEN, SYDVKM. V lost 8 bases, J lost 1 base, and 14 bases lay in between. DNA for the CDR3: TGTGCCAGCCGACTCTACGCTCTTAACTATGGCTACACCTTC. Its protein is CASRLYALNYGYTF.

The V and J genes are TRBV11-2 and TRBJ1-5; 7 bases are shared with TRBD1. CDR3 length: 14 residues. Per the germline V gene, CDR1 is SGHAT and CDR2 is FQNNGV. V dropped 4 bases and J dropped 3; count of bases not matched to a gene: 3. The CDR3 nucleotides read TGTGCCAGCAGCTCGGGACAGTTCAATCAGCCCCAGCATTTT. This translates into CASSSGQFNQPQHF. Variable domain in full (rest from reference TRBV11-2 and TRBJ1-5): EAGVAQSPRYKIIEKRQSVAFWCNPISGHATLYWYQQILGQGPKLLIQFQNNGVVDDSQLPKDRFSAERLKGVDSTLKIQPAKLEDSAVYLCASSSGQFNQPQHFGDGTRLSIL.

The chain joins TRBV4-1 to TRBJ2-5; D may be TRBD1 (7 bases). The ends were cut back, 3 bases at V and 4 bases at J, with 21 bases in the middle. This CDR3 is built from 17 residues. Germline V CDR1 and CDR2: MGHRA, YSYEKL. This CDR3 reads CASSHPGGRGGPETQYF. The DNA for the CDR3 is TGCGCCAGCAGCCACCCAGGGGGGAGAGGGGGTCCAGAGACCCAGTACTTC.

V is TRBV9 and J is TRBJ2-1, with a weak D call TRBD2 (5 bases). V lost 3 bases, J lost 3 bases, and 13 bases lay in between. This CDR3 comprises 15 residues. The germline CDR1 and CDR2 sequences are SGDLS and YYNGEE. The CDR3: CASSAFQRNYNEQFF. The CDR3 region has the DNA TGTGCCAGCAGCGCCTTCCAGCGGAACTACAATGAGCAGTTCTTC.

The V and J genes are TRBV5-1 and TRBJ2-7; D possibly corresponds to TRBD1 (6 bases). This CDR3 spans 14 amino acids. Deletions cut 0 bases from V and 3 bases from J, with 10 bases between. Germline CDR1 SGHRS, CDR2 YFSETQ. DNA of the CDR3: TGCGCCAGCAGCTTGGAGGGCAGGGGCTACGAGCAGTACTTC. Translated: CASSLEGRGYEQYF.

A note on this clone: Other DNA sequences within the sample encode an identical CDR3. The V and J genes are TRBV28 and TRBJ2-7, with a weak D call TRBD1 (6 bases). This CDR3 is 12 amino acids long. Germline-derived CDR1 and CDR2 are MDHEN and SYDVKM. V shed 3 bases and J shed 4 bases, with 7 bases lying between them. Written as DNA, the CDR3 is TGTGCCAGCAGTTTGACAGGTTACGAGCAGTACTTC. Translating it yields CASSLTGYEQYF.

V gene TRBV6-5 combines with J gene TRBJ2-3, with TRBD1 matching 8 bases. Germline trimming cut 5 bases from V and 1 base from J; bases unmatched to any gene: 5. Germline lookup yields CDR1 MNHEY and CDR2 SVGAGI. This CDR3 is 15 amino acids long. The CDR3 DNA is TGTGCCAGCAGTACAGGGGGTGGTGGCACAGATACGCAGTATTTT. Its translation: CASSTGGGGTDTQYF.

The chain joins TRBV18 to TRBJ2-1; the D gene is possibly TRBD1 (5 bases). The length of the CDR3 is 15 residues. V lost 0 bases to trimming and J lost 5 bases, with 11 bases between them. Per germline, CDR1 KGHSH and CDR2 LQKENI. The CDR3 nucleotides read TGTGCCAGCTCACCACCGGGGAACAGGAACAATGAGCAGTTCTTC. Translation: CASSPPGNRNNEQFF.

The chain recombines TRBV28 with TRBJ1-5; possibly TRBD1 for D (6 bases). Germline CDR1 and CDR2: MDHEN and SYDVKM. V lost 7 bases and J lost 4, with 11 bases in between. This CDR3 region has 13 residues. The CDR3 sequence is CASNQDSNQPQHF. The CDR3 bases are TGTGCCAGCAACCAGGACAGTAATCAGCCCCAGCATTTT. Full variable domain (missing parts from reference TRBV28 and TRBJ1-5): DVKVTQSSRYLVKRTGEKVFLECVQDMDHENMFWYRQDPGLGLRLIYFSYDVKMKEKGDIPEGYSVSREKKERFSLILESASTNQTSMYLCASNQDSNQPQHFGDGTRLSIL.

V usage is TRBV5-1 and J usage is TRBJ2-1; tentative D call: TRBD2 (7 bases). Trimming took off 7 bases at V and 2 bases at J, with 19 bases between the two ends. Germline assignment: CDR1 SGHRS and CDR2 YFSETQ. CDR3 length: 16 amino acids. The CDR3 DNA reads TGCGCCAGCCGCCCGACGGCGGGGGCAGCCTACAATGAGCAGTTCTTC. Translation gives CASRPTAGAAYNEQFF.

A single count supports this clone. J is TRBJ2-5 and V is TRBV19; TRBD2 matches at 7 bases. V dropped 6 bases and J dropped 1; count of bases not matched to a gene: 8. This CDR3 has 15 amino acids. Germline CDR1 reads LNHDA; CDR2 reads SQIVND (reference sequence). The CDR3: CASSFGTTVQETQYF. CDR3 nucleotides: TGTGCCAGTAGCTTCGGGACTACTGTCCAAGAGACCCAGTACTTC.

This clone came up once. J is TRBJ2-7 and V is TRBV14; tentatively, D is TRBD2 (5 bases). CDR1 SGHDN and CDR2 FVKESK come from the germline V gene. Trimming removed 5 bases at V and 2 bases at J, with 16 bases between. This CDR3 has 15 amino acids. The CDR3 nucleotides read TGTGCCAGCAGCGCTTGGGCGGGTGCCGCCTACGAGCAGTACTTC. It encodes CASSAWAGAAYEQYF.